These 13 T cell receptor beta chains originate from one sample sequenced in a study of cytomegalovirus exposure and HLA in healthy donors. With 60 Vbeta and 13 Jbeta primers, the PCR was carried out. The assay was immunoSEQ multiplex PCR, and TCRdb's table has in-frame clones only and misses some. This table holds about 130,000 clones, approximately 80% found once. The sample comprised PBMCs. Every receptor here comes from a man between 18 and 29 years old in good health and CMV-seronegative.

V is TRBV5-6 and J is TRBJ1-1; 8 bases are a match to TRBD1. CDR1 and CDR2 (germline): SGHDT, YYEEEE. J was trimmed by 6 bases and V by 5 bases; bases with no gene match: 6. This CDR3 region has 13 residues. This CDR3 reads CASRTGTGPEAFF. CDR3 in DNA: TGTGCCAGCAGAACCGGGACAGGCCCTGAAGCTTTCTTT.

The chain carries TRBV6-5 and TRBJ1-4; D unresolved. This CDR3 is built from 11 residues. V shed 6 bases and J shed 8 bases, with 7 bases lying between them. Looked up from germline, CDR1 is MNHEY and CDR2 is SVGAGI. CDR3 amino acids: CASRNREKLFF. CDR3 sequence (DNA): TGTGCCAGCAGGAACAGAGAAAAACTGTTTTTT.

This clone was seen only once. This sequence joins TRBV28 and TRBJ1-2, with D possibly being TRBD1 (6 bases). Germline lookup yields CDR1 MDHEN and CDR2 SYDVKM. Trimming removed 6 bases at V and 2 bases at J, with 10 bases between. CDR3 size: 13 residues. CDR3: CASSWGGNYGYTF. CDR3 nucleotide sequence: TGTGCCAGCAGCTGGGGGGGCAACTATGGCTACACCTTC.

In its sample, this clone was seen once. The rearrangement links TRBV30 to TRBJ1-5, with D possibly being TRBD1 (5 bases). The V end was cut by 0 bases, the J end by 2 bases, with 11 bases between. The CDR3 covers 15 residues. Per the germline V gene, CDR1 is GTSNPN and CDR2 is SVGIG (reference sequence). The CDR3 reads CAWSVGGKGNQPQHF. CDR3 sequence (DNA): TGTGCCTGGAGTGTCGGGGGAAAGGGCAATCAGCCCCAGCATTTT.

This chain joins TRBV7-2 and TRBJ1-1, with D perhaps TRBD1 (5 bases). V was trimmed by 2 bases and J by 5 bases, leaving 12 bases between them. Germline V CDR1 and CDR2: SGHTA, FQGNSA. The CDR3 loop spans 14 amino acids. CDR3: CASSLQGVGTEAFF. The CDR3 DNA is TGTGCCAGCAGCTTACAGGGTGTGGGGACTGAAGCTTTCTTT.

V is TRBV27 and J is TRBJ1-5; 12 nucleotides align to TRBD1. The CDR3 sequence is 16 residues long. The J segment lost 1 base and the V segment lost 8 bases, leaving 6 bases of the junction unmatched. The germline V gene encodes CDR1 MNHEY and CDR2 SMNVEV (reference sequence). The CDR3 sequence: CASGLGQGASNQPQHF. CDR3 in DNA: TGTGCCAGCGGACTGGGACAGGGGGCCAGCAATCAGCCCCAGCATTTT.

The chain employs TRBV5-1 and TRBJ1-4; 8 bases map to TRBD1. This CDR3 has 15 amino acids. Germline assignment: CDR1 SGHRS and CDR2 YFSETQ. Germline trimming cut 0 bases from V and 4 bases from J; bases unmatched to any gene: 2. DNA of the CDR3: TGCGCCAGCAGCTTGGGACAGGGGTTTAATGAAAAACTGTTTTTT. Amino acid sequence: CASSLGQGFNEKLFF.

The chain links TRBV10-3 to TRBJ2-5, with TRBD2 identical over 8 bases. Germline-derived CDR1 and CDR2 are ENHRY and SYGVKD. The CDR3 has 14 residues. J was trimmed by 4 bases and V by 9 bases; bases with no gene match: 10. The CDR3 DNA sequence: TGTGCCATAGGCGGGGGGCCCGGGGGAGAGACCCAGTACTTC. Protein: CAIGGGPGGETQYF.

This clone has only one observation. The chain couples TRBV19 to TRBJ1-1; no reliable D call. The CDR3 loop spans 18 amino acids. The V end was cut by 1 base, the J end by 2 bases, with 20 bases between. Germline CDR1 and CDR2: LNHDA and SQIVND (reference sequence). The CDR3: CASSIGTWRRHLNTEAFF. The DNA for the CDR3 is TGTGCCAGTAGTATAGGTACGTGGAGGAGGCACCTTAACACTGAAGCTTTCTTT.

V usage is TRBV19 and J usage is TRBJ1-5, with D unclear. Trimming took off 5 bases at V and 5 bases at J, with 10 bases between the two ends. Germline loops: CDR1 LNHDA, CDR2 SQIVND (reference sequence). The CDR3 spans 13 residues. CDR3 DNA sequence: TGTGCCAGTAGTGCCGCCGGGGATCAGCCCCAGCATTTT. It encodes CASSAAGDQPQHF.

This rearrangement joins TRBV27 to TRBJ1-1, with 9 bases fitting TRBD1. Germline assignment: CDR1 MNHEY and CDR2 SMNVEV (reference sequence). V was pared by 2 bases and J by 3 bases, with 4 bases of the junction left unmatched. CDR3 length: 15 amino acids. The CDR3 protein is CASSLGDRAYTEAFF. CDR3 DNA: TGTGCCAGCAGTTTAGGGGACAGGGCCTACACTGAAGCTTTCTTT.

This chain connects TRBV5-6 to TRBJ2-4; unclear D gene. This CDR3 comprises 14 residues. Germline V lookup: CDR1 SGHDT, CDR2 YYEEEE. The V end lost 3 bases, the J end lost 1 base, and 8 bases lay between the germline ends. The CDR3 DNA reads as TGTGCCAGCAGCTATGATCGGGCCAAAAACATTCAGTACTTC. This codes for CASSYDRAKNIQYF.

V is TRBV28 and J is TRBJ2-1; 7 positions agree with TRBD1. The CDR3 loop spans 16 amino acids. J lost 7 bases, V lost 1 base, and 10 bases had no gene match. The germline CDR1 and CDR2 sequences are MDHEN and SYDVKM. The CDR3 bases are TGTGCCAGCAGTTTATTTAGGGGGCAGGGTGGGAATGAGCAGTTCTTC. It specifies CASSLFRGQGGNEQFF.